A single sample gave rise to the 30 T cell receptor beta chains below, sequenced in a study of PD-1 blockade in classical Hodgkin lymphoma. Time point defined: cycle 4 day 1 (C4D1), after 5 to 7 weeks of nivolumab. All patients experienced relapse after autologous stem cell transplantation, and brentuximab vedotin exposure was variable. Method: immunoSEQ multiplex PCR; TCRdb's copy keeps in-frame clones and lacks some. This sample yields about 21,000 clones, of which 85% to 90% are seen a single time; more than 10% belongs to the top ten. The sequencing here drew on peripheral blood mononuclear cells (PBMCs), taken before the fourth cycle of nivolumab. Source of these receptors: a human donor with classical Hodgkin lymphoma.

This chain joins TRBV28 and TRBJ2-3; no reliable D call. The CDR3 spans 14 residues. The V end lost 7 bases, the J end lost 2 bases, and 13 bases lay between the germline ends. Germline V gives CDR1 MDHEN, CDR2 SYDVKM. CDR3 region: CASTHQLLTDTQYF. The CDR3 bases are TGTGCCAGCACCCACCAGCTACTCACAGATACGCAGTATTTT.

The rearrangement joins TRBV9 to TRBJ2-7; possible D gene TRBD2, 6 bases. There are 13 residues in the CDR3. Trimming took off 2 bases at V and 6 bases at J, with 12 bases between the two ends. Germline-derived CDR1 and CDR2 are SGDLS and YYNGEE. CDR3 region: CASSVFGGLEQYF. CDR3 in DNA: TGTGCCAGCAGCGTCTTCGGAGGGCTCGAGCAGTACTTC.

The gene calls are TRBV14 and TRBJ2-6; D not certain. V shed 4 bases and J shed 1 base, with 2 bases lying between them. CDR3 length: 13 amino acids. The V gene's germline CDR1 is SGHDN and CDR2 FVKESK. CDR3 coding DNA: TGTGCCAGCAGCCTATCTGGGGCCAACGTCCTGACTTTC. Encoded protein: CASSLSGANVLTF.

The rearrangement links TRBV7-9 to TRBJ2-1; D is undetermined. This CDR3 region has 15 residues. CDR1 and CDR2 from the germline V gene are SEHNR and FQNEAQ (reference sequence). With 1 base removed from V and 6 bases from J, the gap between germline ends came to 13 bases. The CDR3 spells CASSLVFRPANEQFF. For the CDR3, the DNA is TGTGCCAGCAGCTTAGTTTTCAGGCCGGCCAATGAGCAGTTCTTC.

The chain couples TRBV27 to TRBJ1-5; 10 bases are shared with TRBD1. The V segment lost 8 bases and the J segment 2 bases; nucleotides outside the gene matches: 6. The CDR3 runs 15 residues. Per germline, CDR1 MNHEY and CDR2 SMNVEV (reference sequence). Here the CDR3 reads CASGFGTGGNQPQHF. In nucleotides, the CDR3 is TGTGCCAGCGGCTTCGGGACAGGGGGCAATCAGCCCCAGCATTTT.

The chain employs TRBV28 and TRBJ1-2; no clear D gene. The germline V and J ends were trimmed by 3 bases and 7 bases, with 18 bases remaining between them. The length of the CDR3 is 15 residues. Germline loops: CDR1 MDHEN, CDR2 SYDVKM. As DNA, the CDR3 is TGTGCCAGCAGTTTCCACGCCGACTGGACCGCTGGCTACACCTTC. Protein sequence: CASSFHADWTAGYTF.

The chain uses TRBV7-9 and TRBJ2-7; 13 bases agree with TRBD2. Germline V CDR1 and CDR2: SEHNR, FQNEAQ (reference sequence). The trim removed 5 bases at V and 0 bases at J, leaving 13 bases unmatched. The CDR3 is made up of 19 amino acids. DNA of the CDR3: TGTGCCAGCAGCCCACGGGTCGGGACTAGCGGGAAGAGCTCCTACGAGCAGTACTTC. Translation: CASSPRVGTSGKSSYEQYF.

The rearrangement links TRBV6-1 to TRBJ2-1, with TRBD2 identical over 8 bases. This CDR3 has 17 amino acids. The V and J ends lost 2 bases and 5 bases, in that order; junction bases with no gene match: 11. CDR1 and CDR2 from the germline V gene are MNHNS and SASEGT. In DNA, the CDR3 is TGTGCCAGCAGTGAAAAGGGGGGACTAGTCTGGCACAATGAGCAGTTCTTC. This translates into CASSEKGGLVWHNEQFF.

The chain carries TRBV5-8 and TRBJ2-2; no reliable D call. The CDR3 covers 15 residues. Germline V gives CDR1 SGHTS, CDR2 YDEGEE. Trimming shortened V by 0 bases and J by 5 bases, and 11 bases separated the two germline ends. CDR3 sequence reads: CASSLEVMRTGELFF. CDR3 DNA sequence: TGTGCCAGCAGCTTGGAAGTGATGAGAACCGGGGAGCTGTTTTTT.

The chain combines TRBV9 with TRBJ2-3; D may be TRBD1 or TRBD2 (5 bases each). V lost 3 bases, J lost 5 bases, and 19 bases lay in between. Germline assignment: CDR1 SGDLS and CDR2 YYNGEE. The CDR3 runs to 16 residues. CDR3 loop: CASSGGPPERRDTQYF. The CDR3, as DNA: TGTGCCAGCAGCGGGGGACCACCCGAACGGCGAGATACGCAGTATTTT.

V is TRBV27 and J is TRBJ2-7, with D perhaps being TRBD1 or TRBD2 (5 bases each). This CDR3 comprises 14 residues. V was shortened by 1 base and J by 3 bases, with 10 bases between the two germline ends. CDR1 MNHEY and CDR2 SMNVEV come from the germline V gene (reference sequence). CDR3 protein: CASSLLGTGYEQYF. The DNA for the CDR3 is TGTGCCAGCAGTTTATTGGGGACCGGCTACGAGCAGTACTTC.

The genes are TRBV18 and TRBJ2-1; D call uncertain. The V end lost 2 bases, the J end lost 5 bases, and 7 bases lay between the germline ends. The CDR3 contains 13 residues. In germline, CDR1 is KGHSH, CDR2 LQKENI. This CDR3 reads CASSPSRDNEQFF. CDR3 DNA sequence: TGTGCCAGCTCACCATCCCGAGACAATGAGCAGTTCTTC.

The rearrangement uses TRBV7-2 and TRBJ2-1, with D maybe TRBD1 (5 bases). V was shortened by 1 base and J by 10 bases, with 14 bases between the two germline ends. Per germline, CDR1 SGHTA and CDR2 FQGNSA. The CDR3 is 14 amino acids. As DNA, the CDR3 is TGTGCCAGCAGCTTAGGGCCAGGGCTTTGGGAGCAGTTCTTC. As protein: CASSLGPGLWEQFF.

The chain is built from TRBV9 and TRBJ1-6; TRBD1 matches 8 bases. V was clipped by 0 bases and J by 9 bases; unmatched bases: 8. This CDR3 region has 16 residues. In germline, CDR1 is SGDLS, CDR2 YYNGEE. The CDR3 DNA is TGTGCCAGCAGCGTAGAAGGAGGCAGGGGGCTTTCACCCCTCCACTTT. Protein: CASSVEGGRGLSPLHF. The full variable domain, its missing parts supplied by reference TRBV9 and TRBJ1-6, is DSGVTQTPKHLITATGQRVTLRCSPRSGDLSVYWYQQSLDQGLQFLIQYYNGEERAKGNILERFSAQQFPDLHSELNLSSLELGDSALYFCASSVEGGRGLSPLHFGNGTRLTVT.

The V call is TRBV13, the J call TRBJ2-2, with TRBD1 matching 7 bases. The CDR3 length is 15 residues. With V trimmed by 4 bases and J by 4 bases, 6 bases remained unmatched. Germline V lookup: CDR1 PRHDT, CDR2 FYEKMQ (reference sequence). The CDR3 is CASSSLTGPTGELFF. DNA for the CDR3: TGTGCCAGCAGCTCGTTGACAGGGCCCACCGGGGAGCTGTTTTTT.

As for this clone: The same CDR3 arises from other DNA sequences in this sample as well. The V call is TRBV7-9, the J call TRBJ2-5; D remains unclear. Germline V lookup: CDR1 SEHNR, CDR2 FQNEAQ (reference sequence). The CDR3 has 11 residues. The ends were cut back, 4 bases at V and 2 bases at J, with 2 bases in the middle. The DNA of the CDR3 is TGTGCCAGCAGCTCGCAAGAGACCCAGTACTTC. This translates into CASSSQETQYF.

The J gene is TRBJ1-5, the V gene TRBV27, with no clear D. Trimming removed 8 bases at V and 3 bases at J, with 11 bases between. This CDR3 contains 13 residues. Per germline, CDR1 MNHEY and CDR2 SMNVEV (reference sequence). The CDR3 sequence is CASATVVNQPQHF. CDR3 DNA sequence: TGTGCCAGCGCCACTGTAGTCAATCAGCCCCAGCATTTT.

The rearrangement links TRBV6-8 to TRBJ1-5, with TRBD1 identical over 9 bases. V trimming: 7 bases; J trimming: 2 bases; junction bases outside the gene matches: 9. The CDR3 consists of 16 residues. Germline loops: CDR1 MNHGY, CDR2 SAAAGT. CDR3 coding DNA: TGTGCCAGCATACTCGGGGACAGGGTAGGCAATCAGCCCCAGCATTTT. Protein: CASILGDRVGNQPQHF.

The chain has TRBV7-2 and TRBJ1-2; TRBD1 is a possible D gene (5 bases). Germline CDR1 and CDR2: SGHTA and FQGNSA. The CDR3 totals 14 residues. V lost 1 base and J lost 6, with 12 bases in between. The CDR3 nucleotides read TGTGCCAGCAGCTTAGGTCAGGGTCTGGATGGCTACACCTTC. It is translated as CASSLGQGLDGYTF.

The V gene is TRBV7-9, the J gene TRBJ1-3; D ambiguous. The CDR3 consists of 12 residues. Per the germline V gene, CDR1 is SEHNR and CDR2 is FQNEAQ (reference sequence). With 4 bases removed from V and 11 bases from J, the gap between germline ends came to 12 bases. The CDR3: CASSYLETAIYF. Here the CDR3 DNA reads TGTGCCAGCAGCTACCTCGAAACAGCCATATATTTT.

The chain is built from TRBV30 and TRBJ1-1; 7 bases map to TRBD1. The CDR3 runs to 14 residues. Losses at the gene ends were 8 bases for V and 3 bases for J; bases not matched to a gene: 12. CDR1 and CDR2 from the germline V gene are GTSNPN and SVGIG (reference sequence). This chain's CDR3 is CATRLGTAYTEAFF. The CDR3, as DNA: TGTGCCACCAGACTAGGGACAGCATACACTGAAGCTTTCTTT.

The rearrangement joins TRBV4-1 to TRBJ2-2; possible D gene TRBD1, 6 bases. Germline lookup yields CDR1 MGHRA and CDR2 YSYEKL. Between the trimmed V and J ends, which lost 1 base and 8 bases, there was a span of 14 bases. There are 15 residues in the CDR3. CDR3 in DNA: TGCGCCAGCAGCCAAGGGACAGCTAGAGAAGGGGAGCTGTTTTTT. Protein sequence: CASSQGTAREGELFF.

J is TRBJ2-6 and V is TRBV27; no definite D call. The CDR3 spans 15 residues. V was clipped by 3 bases and J by 4 bases, with 10 bases between them. Germline CDR1 is MNHEY and CDR2 is SMNVEV (reference sequence). CDR3 bases: TGTGCCAGCAGTTTTGTGGGGTTCGGGGCCAACGTCCTGACTTTC. Encoded protein: CASSFVGFGANVLTF.

The chain employs TRBV7-9 and TRBJ1-3; TRBD1 might be the D (5 bases). CDR1 is SEHNR and CDR2 is FQNEAQ in the germline V gene (reference sequence). V gave up 0 bases and J gave up 3 bases, with 6 bases separating them. CDR3 length: 14 residues. CDR3 loop: CASSLAQGGNTIYF. The CDR3 region has the DNA TGTGCCAGCAGCTTAGCTCAGGGTGGAAACACCATATATTTT. Full variable domain (rest looked up from reference TRBV7-9 and TRBJ1-3): DTGVSQNPRHKITKRGQNVTFRCDPISEHNRLYWYRQTLGQGPEFLTYFQNEAQLEKSRLLSDRFSAERPKGSFSTLEIQRTEQGDSAMYLCASSLAQGGNTIYFGEGSWLTVV.

This CDR3 is CATQGAVGNTIYF. CDR3 DNA: TGCGCCACCCAGGGGGCAGTTGGAAACACCATATATTTT. V is TRBV10-2 and J is TRBJ1-3, with TRBD1 identical over 8 bases. Germline CDR1 is WSHSY and CDR2 is SAAADI. This CDR3 is 13 amino acids long. J lost 3 bases, V lost 10 bases, and 5 bases had no gene match.

V and J are TRBV6-5 and TRBJ1-2; D not resolved. V lost 6 bases and J 6 bases, leaving 14 bases between the germline ends. The CDR3 spans 13 residues. Per germline, CDR1 MNHEY and CDR2 SVGAGI. The CDR3 loop reads CASSQIWTDGYTF. The DNA of the CDR3 is TGTGCCAGCAGCCAAATATGGACGGATGGCTACACCTTC.

This chain uses TRBV4-1 with TRBJ2-3, with 16 nucleotides matching TRBD2. Trimming cost V 3 bases and J 4 bases; bases outside gene matches: 1. This CDR3 has 16 residues. Looked up from germline, CDR1 is MGHRA and CDR2 is YSYEKL. CDR3 in DNA: TGCGCCAGCAGCCAGGGGACTAGCGGGGGGGCAGATACGCAGTATTTT. Translating gives CASSQGTSGGADTQYF.

By proportion, this clone is medium-sized. The V call is TRBV30, the J call TRBJ1-2, with D possibly being TRBD1 (5 bases). The CDR3 runs to 12 residues. CDR1 is GTSNPN, CDR2 SVGIG, per germline (reference sequence). V lost 7 bases and J 10 bases, leaving 19 bases between the germline ends. The CDR3 nucleotides read TGTGCCTACGCGACAGCGCCAACGGACTACACCTTC. This encodes CAYATAPTDYTF.

This rearrangement joins TRBV19 to TRBJ1-5, with a tentative D call TRBD1 (5 bases). In germline, CDR1 is LNHDA, CDR2 SQIVND (reference sequence). V was pared by 7 bases and J by 2 bases, with 9 bases between. The CDR3 runs 13 residues. The CDR3 sequence is CASNQGGNQPQHF. The CDR3 DNA reads TGTGCCAGTAACCAAGGGGGCAATCAGCCCCAGCATTTT.

The rearrangement joins TRBV7-2 to TRBJ2-7; TRBD2 agrees at 10 bases. The V and J ends lost 4 bases and 5 bases, in that order; junction bases with no gene match: 2. CDR3 length equals 13 residues. Germline CDR1 reads SGHTA; CDR2 reads FQGNSA. The CDR3 DNA is TGTGCCAGCAGCTCGGGACTAGCGCACGAGCAGTACTTC. Amino acids: CASSSGLAHEQYF.